A single sample gave rise to the 13 T cell receptor beta chains below, sequenced in a study of T cells in women clearing cervical HPV infection (dated by TCRdb to the late 2010s). The protocol used for the library was the immunoSEQ multiplex PCR assay. The clones in this table, taken by TCRdb from immuneACCESS, are in-frame only. Not every clone is retained; where verified, under half of the shortfall comes from an unresolved V gene, and the cause of the rest is unknown. Per the sample table, the count is tens of thousands of clones. Approximately 7.2% of the sample is held by the ten biggest clonotypes. The specimen sequenced was blood buffy coat. The receptors derive from a woman aged 18-70 years with a cervical HPV16 infection that either progressed to CIN3+ or cleared (not recorded which).

Details on this clone: The CDR3 end lies 3 residues beyond the end of the read and is filled in from the germline J gene. The chain uses TRBV14 and TRBJ2-5, with D possibly being TRBD1 (6 bases). CDR1 is SGHDN, CDR2 FVKESK, per germline. The CDR3 has 16 amino acids. V was cut by 4 bases and J by 4 bases, with 19 bases left in between. CDR3 DNA (partial): TGTGCCAGCAGCCTGAACGCTGGACAGCCGCGAGAGACC. Protein product: CASSLNAGQPRET. From start to end, the CDR3 is CASSLNAGQPRETQYF.

Turning to this clone: The CDR3 extends 3 residues past the end of the read, so its final part is completed from the germline J gene. J is TRBJ2-7 and V is TRBV19; TRBD1 matches 7 bases. With 4 bases clipped from V and 3 bases from J, the junction kept 6 bases outside the gene matches. The CDR3 is made up of 14 amino acids. The germline CDR1 and CDR2 sequences are LNHDA and SQIVND (reference sequence). Incomplete CDR3 DNA: TGTGCCAGTAGTACCAGGGGGTACAGCTACGAG. It specifies CASSTRGYSYE. The full CDR3 reads CASSTRGYSYEQYF. Full variable domain (rest looked up from reference TRBV19 and TRBJ2-7): DGGITQSPKYLFRKEGQNVTLSCEQNLNHDAMYWYRQDPGQGLRLIYYSQIVNDFQKGDIAEGYSVSREKKESFPLTVTSAQKNPTAFYLCASSTRGYSYEQYFGPGTRLTVT.

Note on this clone: The read comes to an end 3 residues before the CDR3 does, leaving the germline J gene to fill in the end. The rearrangement uses TRBV7-2 and TRBJ1-5; 7 nucleotides agree with TRBD1. CDR1 and CDR2 from the germline V gene are SGHTA and FQGNSA. The CDR3 is made up of 15 amino acids. The V gene end was trimmed by 5 bases and the J gene end by 3 bases; junction bases not matched to a gene: 7. This CDR3 reads CASSTGTVLNQPQHF. Partial CDR3 DNA: TGTGCCAGCAGCACGGGGACAGTACTCAATCAGCCC.

Remarks on this clone: The read comes to an end 3 residues before the CDR3 does, leaving the germline J gene to fill in the end. This rearrangement joins TRBV10-2 to TRBJ1-6, with 9 bases aligning to TRBD1. Losses at the gene ends were 0 bases for V and 8 bases for J; bases not matched to a gene: 8. CDR1 and CDR2 from the germline V gene are WSHSY and SAAADI. This CDR3 is built from 17 residues. CDR3 bases read: TGCGCCAGCAGTGAGTCGAAACCGGGACAGGGAGATTCACCC. Translation: CASSESKPGQGDSP. The complete CDR3 protein is CASSESKPGQGDSPLHF.

Comments on this clone: The read comes to an end 3 residues before the CDR3 does, leaving the germline J gene to fill in the end. The genes are TRBV18 and TRBJ1-5; TRBD1 is a possible D gene (6 bases). Trimming removed 6 bases from V and 5 bases from J, with 11 bases in between. The germline gives CDR1 KGHSH, CDR2 LQKENI. The CDR3 totals 13 residues. CDR3 bases read: TGTGCCAGCTCCCCTAACAGGGATCAGCCC. As protein: CASSPNRDQP. The full CDR3 sequence reads CASSPNRDQPQHF. Full variable domain (missing parts from reference TRBV18 and TRBJ1-5): NAGVMQNPRHLVRRRGQEARLRCSPMKGHSHVYWYRQLPEEGLKFMVYLQKENIIDESGMPKERFSAEFPKEGPSILRIQQVVRGDSAAYFCASSPNRDQPQHFGDGTRLSIL.

In the case of this clone: The observed sequence ends 3 residues before the CDR3 terminus, with the missing tail filled in from the germline J gene. The V call is TRBV6-2 or TRBV6-3, the J call TRBJ2-2; 11 bases line up with TRBD1. The CDR3 sequence is 16 residues long. CDR1 MNHEY and CDR2 SVGEGT come from the germline V gene. The V gene end was trimmed by 5 bases and the J gene end by 3 bases; junction bases not matched to a gene: 5. The chain's CDR3 is CASSKRTGGDTGELFF. Incomplete CDR3 DNA: TGTGCCAGCAGTAAACGGACAGGGGGCGACACCGGGGAG.

Details on this clone: The CDR3 end is not reached by the read, which stops 3 residues before it; the germline J gene fills it in. The gene calls are TRBV6-2 or TRBV6-3 and TRBJ1-5; D ambiguous. This CDR3 is built from 15 residues. The germline V and J ends were trimmed by 4 bases and 3 bases, with 13 bases remaining between them. The V gene's germline CDR1 is MNHEY and CDR2 SVGEGT. CDR3 bases read: TGTGCCAGCAGTTCGCGGCTACTGAACAATCAGCCC. This gives the protein CASSSRLLNNQP. The entire CDR3 is CASSSRLLNNQPQHF.

Of note for this clone: The read terminates 3 residues before the CDR3 end, so the remaining end is supplied by the germline J gene. V usage is TRBV6-2 or TRBV6-3 and J usage is TRBJ1-2; D might be TRBD1 (6 bases). Germline V gives CDR1 MNHEY, CDR2 SVGEGT. This CDR3 comprises 13 residues. The DNA read from the CDR3 is TGTGCCAGCAGCCCAGGGGATATTAGAGGC. Translated: CASSPGDIRG. The whole CDR3 reads CASSPGDIRGYTF.

Points on this clone: The observed sequence ends 3 residues before the CDR3 terminus, with the missing tail filled in from the germline J gene. V and J are TRBV20-1 and TRBJ2-1; 12 nucleotides align to TRBD2. Trimming at V came to 6 bases and at J to 4 bases, leaving 4 bases not matched to a gene. Germline CDR1 is DFQATT and CDR2 is SNEGSKA (reference sequence). The CDR3 is 14 residues long. The CDR3 loop reads CSAATSGGYNEQFF. Partial CDR3 DNA: TGCAGTGCAGCTACTAGCGGGGGGTACAATGAG.

As to this clone: The read halts 3 residues ahead of the CDR3 end, with the missing end drawn from the germline J gene. The chain carries TRBV7-9 and TRBJ2-2; D may match TRBD1 or TRBD2 (5 bases each). Germline values: CDR1 SEHNR, CDR2 FQNEAQ (reference sequence). CDR3 length: 14 amino acids. Deletions cut 2 bases from V and 5 bases from J, with 9 bases between. The sequenced part of the CDR3 DNA is TGTGCCAGCAGCTTACGCAGGGAGACCGGGGAG. It is translated as CASSLRRETGE. The entire CDR3 protein is CASSLRRETGELFF.

The part of the CDR3 DNA that was read is TGTGCCTGGAGTTTGACAGGGGGGAGCAATCAGCCC. As protein: CAWSLTGGSNQP. The whole CDR3 sequence reads CAWSLTGGSNQPQHF. The chain recombines TRBV30 with TRBJ1-5; 9 positions agree with TRBD1. Coverage ceases 3 residues before the CDR3 finishes, and the germline J gene fills in the end. The V segment lost 2 bases and the J segment 1 base; nucleotides outside the gene matches: 3. Germline assignment: CDR1 GTSNPN and CDR2 SVGIG (reference sequence). The CDR3 sequence is 15 residues long.

About this clone itself: The read ends 3 residues before the CDR3 terminus; that terminus is restored from the germline J gene. The chain has TRBV19 and TRBJ2-7; D is perhaps TRBD2 (6 bases). Germline assignment: CDR1 LNHDA and CDR2 SQIVND (reference sequence). The CDR3 has 15 amino acids. Trimming stripped 7 bases from V and 3 bases from J, with 19 bases between. Incomplete CDR3 DNA: TGTGCCAGTACCCAGGGACCACTCGGGGGCTACGAG. Protein: CASTQGPLGGYE. The entire CDR3 is CASTQGPLGGYEQYF.

To note about this clone: The observed sequence ends 3 residues before the CDR3 terminus, with the missing tail filled in from the germline J gene. J is TRBJ1-2 and V is TRBV13, with 8 positions matching TRBD1. Germline V gene lookup returns CDR1 PRHDT and CDR2 FYEKMQ (reference sequence). This CDR3 spans 15 amino acids. This CDR3 reads CASSLAQGASYDYTF. Incomplete CDR3 DNA: TGTGCCAGCAGCTTAGCCCAGGGGGCGTCCTACGAC.